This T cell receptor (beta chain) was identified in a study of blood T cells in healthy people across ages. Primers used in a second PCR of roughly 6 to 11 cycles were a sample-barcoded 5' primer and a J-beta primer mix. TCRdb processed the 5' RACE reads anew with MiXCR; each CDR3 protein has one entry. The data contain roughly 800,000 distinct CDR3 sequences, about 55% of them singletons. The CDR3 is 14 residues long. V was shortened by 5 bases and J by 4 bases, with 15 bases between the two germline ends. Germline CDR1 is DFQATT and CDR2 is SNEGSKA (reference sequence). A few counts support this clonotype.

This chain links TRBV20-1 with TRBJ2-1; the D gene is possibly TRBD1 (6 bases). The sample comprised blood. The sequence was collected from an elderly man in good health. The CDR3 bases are TGCAGTGCTCCCCAGGGGACCCAGTACAATGAGCAGTTCTTC. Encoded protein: CSAPQGTQYNEQFF.